There are many counts of the clone carrying this TCR beta chain. The antigen is undetermined. This sample was taken from a study of metastatic and nonmetastatic thyroid tumors. Overall study: Malignant and benign thyroid patients had repertoires compared in peripheral blood and tumor or nodule tissue. Points from the study as a whole: Reported TCR beta diversity, measured in blood and tumor, was significantly higher for malignant thyroid tumors than for benign nodules.

Not a single patient had been given any form of treatment at any point before undergoing thyroid surgery. Original processing notes: The study built a papillary thyroid cancer distant-metastasis classifier from CDR3 differences across clinicopathological groups. TCRdb redid the clone calls on the PCR reads using MiXCR. What appears here as the V and J calls and clone size reflects TCRdb's work, not the paper's. This sample carries around 23,000 clones, about 20% of them seen once, and the ten largest clones take 28%. V gave up 5 bases and J gave up 5 bases, with 19 bases separating them. CDR1 is DFQATT and CDR2 is SNEGSKA in the germline V gene (reference sequence). The CDR3 has 14 residues.

V gene TRBV20-1 combines with J gene TRBJ2-7; D possibly corresponds to TRBD1 (6 bases). The sequence derives from a female donor with papillary thyroid cancer or a benign thyroid nodule (not recorded which). Some clones in this sample may be carry-over from other donors' samples. Sequenced: blood. CDR3 nucleotide sequence: TGCAGTGCTCTCCTAGACAGGAATTGGGACGAGCAGTACTTC. This gives the protein CSALLDRNWDEQYF.